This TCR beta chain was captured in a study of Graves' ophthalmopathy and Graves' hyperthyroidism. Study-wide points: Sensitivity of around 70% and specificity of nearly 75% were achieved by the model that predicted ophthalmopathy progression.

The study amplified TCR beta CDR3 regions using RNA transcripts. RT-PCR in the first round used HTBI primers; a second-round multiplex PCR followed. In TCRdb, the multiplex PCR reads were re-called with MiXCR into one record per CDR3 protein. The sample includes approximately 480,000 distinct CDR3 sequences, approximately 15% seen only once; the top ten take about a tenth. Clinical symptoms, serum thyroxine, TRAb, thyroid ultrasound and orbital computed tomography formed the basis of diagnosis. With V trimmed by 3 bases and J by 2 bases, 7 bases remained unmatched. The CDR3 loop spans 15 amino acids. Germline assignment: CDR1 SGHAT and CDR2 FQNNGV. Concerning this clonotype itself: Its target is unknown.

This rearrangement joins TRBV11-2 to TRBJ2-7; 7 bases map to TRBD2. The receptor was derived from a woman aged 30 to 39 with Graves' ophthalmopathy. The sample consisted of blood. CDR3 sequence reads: CASSFTAGVAYEQYF. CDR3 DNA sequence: TGTGCCAGCAGCTTTACGGCGGGAGTGGCCTACGAGCAGTACTTC.